The 6 T cell receptor beta chains in this list originate from one sample, sequenced in a study of shared clonotypes between healthy human individuals. TCRdb keeps only in-frame clones here, not all; method: immunoSEQ multiplex PCR. The data show roughly 1.5 million clones, 95% to 99% seen once. The source material was naive CD4+ T cells sorted from blood. This sample's subset: CD45RA+ positively selected. All receptors come from a man in his thirties or forties in good health.

The chain carries TRBV5-1 and TRBJ2-1; tentative D call: TRBD1 (5 bases). The ends were cut back, 7 bases at V and 3 bases at J, with 14 bases in the middle. Germline V lookup: CDR1 SGHRS, CDR2 YFSETQ. CDR3 size: 14 residues. CDR3 loop: CASADRRLYNEQFF. The CDR3 DNA reads as TGCGCCAGCGCCGACAGACGTCTCTACAATGAGCAGTTCTTC.

The CDR3: CASSLVLPRSSGNTIYF. The CDR3 DNA reads as TGTGCCAGCAGCTTAGTGCTCCCCCGGAGCTCTGGAAACACCATATATTTT. The chain has TRBV11-2 and TRBJ1-3; D not resolved. The V gene's germline CDR1 is SGHAT and CDR2 FQNNGV. V shed 1 base and J shed 0 bases, with 13 bases lying between them. This CDR3 has 17 amino acids.

The chain links TRBV6-5 to TRBJ2-7, with D unresolved. Germline CDR1 and CDR2: MNHEY and SVGAGI. Trimming cost V 0 bases and J 3 bases, with 9 bases left between them. The CDR3 consists of 14 residues. Here the CDR3 DNA reads TGTGCCAGCAGTTACTCTAACAGTAACTACGAGCAGTACTTC. Residues: CASSYSNSNYEQYF.

Worth noting for this clone: The same CDR3 arises from other DNA sequences in this sample as well. This chain links TRBV2 with TRBJ1-1; tentatively, D is TRBD1 (5 bases). The V and J ends lost 4 bases and 0 bases respectively, with 9 bases between them. Germline V gene lookup returns CDR1 SNHLY and CDR2 FYNNEI. This CDR3 is 14 amino acids long. The CDR3 protein is CASSVGALNTEAFF. CDR3 nucleotide sequence: TGTGCCAGCAGTGTAGGGGCGCTGAACACTGAAGCTTTCTTT.

This clone has a single count. The V gene is TRBV4-3, the J gene TRBJ1-5; D gene ambiguous. Trimming removed 0 bases at V and 6 bases at J, with 9 bases between. CDR1 is LGHNA, CDR2 YSLEER, per germline. The CDR3 has 14 amino acids. The CDR3 protein is CASSQDRGFQPQHF. CDR3 DNA: TGCGCCAGCAGCCAAGATCGGGGTTTTCAGCCCCAGCATTTT.

The chain couples TRBV18 to TRBJ2-5, with 9 bases that match TRBD2. Germline V gene lookup returns CDR1 KGHSH and CDR2 LQKENI. The CDR3 spans 18 residues. Unmatched junction bases numbered 16, after V lost 4 bases and J lost 4 bases. This chain's CDR3 is CASSREGLAGDVRETQYF. The CDR3 DNA sequence: TGTGCCAGCTCACGCGAGGGCTTAGCGGGAGACGTAAGAGAGACCCAGTACTTC.